In this sample, the clone carrying this TCR beta chain turned up many times. Its antigen is undetermined. One end of the junction varies from germline; a read error may be responsible. The data originate from a study of CD8 T cells in ankylosing spondylitis. In making TCR beta libraries, quantitative 5'-RACE with molecular barcodes was used. TCRdb re-analysed the 5' RACE reads in MiXCR, keeping a single row per CDR3 protein. The sample lists some 140,000 distinct CDR3 sequences, roughly 8% seen once, with roughly 7.2% in the top ten. This CDR3 is 14 amino acids long. Germline-derived CDR1 and CDR2 are SSHAT and FNYEAQ (reference sequence). General study findings and limits: Typical of ankylosing spondylitis blood, it appeared, was a TCR beta motif of seven to nine highly homologous variants.

This clonotype was obtained from a male donor with ankylosing spondylitis. This sequence joins TRBV7-7 and TRBJ2-5; the match to TRBD1 covers 7 bases. The sequencing sample was made of synovial fluid, either unsorted or a sorted T cell fraction (not recorded which). This CDR3 is CASSPDRNQETQYF. As DNA, the CDR3 is TGTGCTAGCAGCCCGGACAGGAACCAAGAGACCCAGTACTTC. Full variable domain (remainder filled in from reference TRBV7-7 and TRBJ2-5): GAGVSQSPRYKVTKRGQDVTLRCDPISSHATLYWYQQALGQGPEFLTYFNYEAQPDKSGLPSDRFSAERPEGSISTLTIQRTEQRDSAMYRCASSPDRNQETQYFGPGTRLLVL.